This T cell receptor (beta chain) is drawn from a study of glioma-infiltrating T cells after dendritic cell vaccination. The CDR3 covers 14 residues. Germline lookup yields CDR1 MNHNS and CDR2 SASEGT. V shed 0 bases and J shed 4 bases, with 10 bases lying between them. Sequencing used immunoSEQ multiplex PCR; TCRdb keeps in-frame clones, though not all of them. This table has 95,000 to 110,000 clones, around 81% appearing once. The source of this sequence is a human donor with glioblastoma. The sample in question was blood, obtained before dendritic cell vaccination. The chain is built from TRBV6-1 and TRBJ2-7, with no clear D. This CDR3 reads CASSEAYDIYEQYF. The CDR3 nucleotides are TGTGCCAGCAGTGAAGCCTATGACATATACGAGCAGTACTTC.